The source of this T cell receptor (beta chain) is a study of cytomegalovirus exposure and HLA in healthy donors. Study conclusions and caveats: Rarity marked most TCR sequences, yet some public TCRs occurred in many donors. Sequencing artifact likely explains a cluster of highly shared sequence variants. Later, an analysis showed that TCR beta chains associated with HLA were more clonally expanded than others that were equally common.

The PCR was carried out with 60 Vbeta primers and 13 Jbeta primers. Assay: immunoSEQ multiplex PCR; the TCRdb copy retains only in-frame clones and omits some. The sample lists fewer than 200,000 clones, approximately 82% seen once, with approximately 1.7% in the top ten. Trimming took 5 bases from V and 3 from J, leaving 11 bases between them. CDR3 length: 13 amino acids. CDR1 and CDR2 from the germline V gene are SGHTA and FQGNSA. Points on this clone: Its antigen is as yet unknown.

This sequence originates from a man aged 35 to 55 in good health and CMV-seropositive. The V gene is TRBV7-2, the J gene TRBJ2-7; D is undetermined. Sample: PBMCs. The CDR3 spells CASSLSPNYEQYF. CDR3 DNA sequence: TGTGCCAGCAGCCTATCCCCCAACTACGAGCAGTACTTC.